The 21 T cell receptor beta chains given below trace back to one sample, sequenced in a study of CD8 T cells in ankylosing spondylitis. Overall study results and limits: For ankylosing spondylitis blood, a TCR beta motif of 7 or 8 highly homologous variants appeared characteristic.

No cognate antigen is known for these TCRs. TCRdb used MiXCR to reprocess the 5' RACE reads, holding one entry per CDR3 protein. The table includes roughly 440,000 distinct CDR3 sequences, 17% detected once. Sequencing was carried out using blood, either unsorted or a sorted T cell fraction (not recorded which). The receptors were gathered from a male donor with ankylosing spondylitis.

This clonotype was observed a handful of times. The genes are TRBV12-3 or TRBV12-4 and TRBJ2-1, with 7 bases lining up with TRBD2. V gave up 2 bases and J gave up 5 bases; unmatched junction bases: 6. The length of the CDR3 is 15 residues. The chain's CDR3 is CASSLFGLGHNEQFF. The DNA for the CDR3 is TGTGCCAGCAGTTTATTCGGACTAGGCCACAATGAGCAGTTCTTC.

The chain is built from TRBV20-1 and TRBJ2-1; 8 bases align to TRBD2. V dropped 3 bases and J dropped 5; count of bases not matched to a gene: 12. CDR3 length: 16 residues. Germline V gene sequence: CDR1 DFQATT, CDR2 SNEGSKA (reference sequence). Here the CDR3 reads CSASPVAGWMHNEQFF. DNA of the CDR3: TGCAGTGCTAGTCCGGTAGCGGGATGGATGCACAATGAGCAGTTCTTC.

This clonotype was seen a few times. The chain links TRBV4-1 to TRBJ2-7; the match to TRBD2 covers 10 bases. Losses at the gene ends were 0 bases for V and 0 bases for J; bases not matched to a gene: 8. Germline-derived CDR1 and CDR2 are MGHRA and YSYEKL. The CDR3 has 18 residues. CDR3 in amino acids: CASSQEPPAGGDSYEQYF. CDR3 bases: TGCGCCAGCAGCCAAGAACCCCCAGCGGGAGGGGACTCCTACGAGCAGTACTTC.

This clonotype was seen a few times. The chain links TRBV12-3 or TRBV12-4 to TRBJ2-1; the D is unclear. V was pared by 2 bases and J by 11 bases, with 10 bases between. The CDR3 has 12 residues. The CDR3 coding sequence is TGTGCCAGCAGTTTAACTTGGTTAAAGCAGTTCTTC. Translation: CASSLTWLKQFF.

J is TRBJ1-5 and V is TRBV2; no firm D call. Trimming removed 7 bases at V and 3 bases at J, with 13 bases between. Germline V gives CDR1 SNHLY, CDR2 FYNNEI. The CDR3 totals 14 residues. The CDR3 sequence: CASTPDGYNQPQHF. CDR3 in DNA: TGTGCCAGCACGCCAGACGGTTACAATCAGCCCCAGCATTTT.

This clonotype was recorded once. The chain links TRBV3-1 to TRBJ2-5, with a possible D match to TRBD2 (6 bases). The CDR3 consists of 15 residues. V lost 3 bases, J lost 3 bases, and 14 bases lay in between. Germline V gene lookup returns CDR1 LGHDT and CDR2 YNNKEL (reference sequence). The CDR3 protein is CASSQTWTTKETQYF. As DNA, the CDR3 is TGTGCCAGCAGCCAGACATGGACTACCAAAGAGACCCAGTACTTC.

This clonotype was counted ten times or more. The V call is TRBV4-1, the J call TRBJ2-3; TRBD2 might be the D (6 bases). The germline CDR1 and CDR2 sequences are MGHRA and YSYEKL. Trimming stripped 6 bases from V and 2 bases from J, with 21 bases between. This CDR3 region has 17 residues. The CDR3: CASSRDSPLGNTDTQYF. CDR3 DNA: TGCGCCAGCAGTAGGGACTCCCCCTTGGGGAACACAGATACGCAGTATTTT.

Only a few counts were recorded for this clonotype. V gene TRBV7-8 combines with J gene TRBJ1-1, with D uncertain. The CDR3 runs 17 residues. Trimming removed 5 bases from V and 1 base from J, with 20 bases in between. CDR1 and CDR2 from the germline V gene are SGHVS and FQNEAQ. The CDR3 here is CASSPPDPTKRNTEAFF. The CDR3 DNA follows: TGTGCCAGCAGCCCCCCGGACCCGACTAAAAGGAACACTGAAGCTTTCTTT. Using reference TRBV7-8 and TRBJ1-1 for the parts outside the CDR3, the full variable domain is GAGVSQSPRYKVAKRGQDVALRCDPISGHVSLFWYQQALGQGPEFLTYFQNEAQLDKSGLPSDRFFAERPEGSVSTLKIQRTQQEDSAVYLCASSPPDPTKRNTEAFFGQGTRLTVV.

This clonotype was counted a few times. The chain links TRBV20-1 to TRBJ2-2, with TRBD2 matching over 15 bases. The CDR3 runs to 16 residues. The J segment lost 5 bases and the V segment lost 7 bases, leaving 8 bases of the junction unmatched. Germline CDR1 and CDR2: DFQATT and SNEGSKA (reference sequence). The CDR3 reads CSVSGLAGGGTGELFF. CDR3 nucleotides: TGCAGTGTTTCGGGACTAGCGGGAGGCGGAACCGGGGAGCTGTTTTTT.

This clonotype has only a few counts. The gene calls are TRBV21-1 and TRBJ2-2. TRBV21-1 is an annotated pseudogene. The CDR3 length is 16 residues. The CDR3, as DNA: TGTGCCAGCATCAACCCCCGGGACGCGAGCGCCGGGGAGCTGTTTTTT. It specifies CASINPRDASAGELFF.

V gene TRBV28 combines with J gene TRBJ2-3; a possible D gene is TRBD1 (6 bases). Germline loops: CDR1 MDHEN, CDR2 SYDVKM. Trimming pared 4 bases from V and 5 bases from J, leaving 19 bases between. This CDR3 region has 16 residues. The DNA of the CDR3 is TGTGCCAGCAGTTCTCCAGGGGTGAGGACGGTAGATACGCAGTATTTT. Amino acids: CASSSPGVRTVDTQYF.

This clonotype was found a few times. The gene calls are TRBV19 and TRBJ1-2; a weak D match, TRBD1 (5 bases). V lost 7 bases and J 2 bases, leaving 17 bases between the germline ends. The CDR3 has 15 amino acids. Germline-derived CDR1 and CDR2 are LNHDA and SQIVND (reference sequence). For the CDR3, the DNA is TGTGCCAGTACCGACCGGTCCCCAGGGAACTATGGCTACACCTTC. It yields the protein CASTDRSPGNYGYTF.

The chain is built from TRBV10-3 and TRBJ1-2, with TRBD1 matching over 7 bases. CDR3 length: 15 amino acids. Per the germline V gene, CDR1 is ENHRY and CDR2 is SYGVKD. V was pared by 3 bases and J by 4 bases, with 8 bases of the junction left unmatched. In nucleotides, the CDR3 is TGTGCCATCAGTGATCGGGACAGAGGGGTCTATGGCTACACCTTC. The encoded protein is CAISDRDRGVYGYTF.

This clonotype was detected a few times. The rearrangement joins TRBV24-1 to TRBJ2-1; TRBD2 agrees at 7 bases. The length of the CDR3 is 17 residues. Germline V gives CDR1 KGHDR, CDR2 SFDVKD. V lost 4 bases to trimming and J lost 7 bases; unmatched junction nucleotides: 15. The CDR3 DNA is TGTGCCACCAGTGACTCACTGACTAGCCTGGGTCTTAATGAGCAGTTCTTC. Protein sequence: CATSDSLTSLGLNEQFF.

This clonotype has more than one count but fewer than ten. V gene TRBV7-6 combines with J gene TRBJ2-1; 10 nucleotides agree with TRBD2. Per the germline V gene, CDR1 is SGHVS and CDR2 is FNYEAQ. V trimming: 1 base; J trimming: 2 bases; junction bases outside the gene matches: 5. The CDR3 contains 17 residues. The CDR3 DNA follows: TGTGCCAGCAGCTTAGAGGCTAGCGGGAGTACCTACAATGAGCAGTTCTTC. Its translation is CASSLEASGSTYNEQFF. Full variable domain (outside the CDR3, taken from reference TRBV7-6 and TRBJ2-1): GAGVSQSPRYKVTKRGQDVALRCDPISGHVSLYWYRQALGQGPEFLTYFNYEAQQDKSGLPNDRFSAERPEGSISTLTIQRTEQRDSAMYRCASSLEASGSTYNEQFFGPGTRLTVL.

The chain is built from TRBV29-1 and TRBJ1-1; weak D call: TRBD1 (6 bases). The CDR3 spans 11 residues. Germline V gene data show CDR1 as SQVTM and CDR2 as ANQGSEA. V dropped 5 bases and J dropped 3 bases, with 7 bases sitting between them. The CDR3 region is CSVRGYTEAFF. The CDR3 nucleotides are TGCAGCGTTAGGGGGTACACTGAAGCTTTCTTT.

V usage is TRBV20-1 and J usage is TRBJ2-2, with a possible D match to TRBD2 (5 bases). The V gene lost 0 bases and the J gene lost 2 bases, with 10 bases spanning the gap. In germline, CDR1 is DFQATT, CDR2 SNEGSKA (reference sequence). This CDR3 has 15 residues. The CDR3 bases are TGCAGTGCTAGAGAACGAGGGTTCAACACCGGGGAGCTGTTTTTT. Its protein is CSARERGFNTGELFF.

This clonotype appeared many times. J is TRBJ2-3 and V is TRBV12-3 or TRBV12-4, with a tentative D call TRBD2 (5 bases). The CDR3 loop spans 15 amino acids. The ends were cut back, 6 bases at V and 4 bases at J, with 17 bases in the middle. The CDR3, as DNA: TGTGCCAGCAGCCCAAGGGATAGGCGGGCAGATACGCAGTATTTT. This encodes CASSPRDRRADTQYF.

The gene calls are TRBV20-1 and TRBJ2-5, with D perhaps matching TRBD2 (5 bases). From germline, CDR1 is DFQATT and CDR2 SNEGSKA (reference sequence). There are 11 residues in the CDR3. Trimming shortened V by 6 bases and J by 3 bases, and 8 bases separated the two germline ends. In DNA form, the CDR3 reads TGCAGTGCCCGGACTGAAGAGACCCAGTACTTC. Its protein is CSARTEETQYF.

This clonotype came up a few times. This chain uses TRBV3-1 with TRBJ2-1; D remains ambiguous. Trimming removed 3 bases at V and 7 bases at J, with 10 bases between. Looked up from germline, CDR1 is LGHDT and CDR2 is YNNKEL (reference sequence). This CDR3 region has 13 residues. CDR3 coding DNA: TGTGCCAGCAGCCACGTGGACCCTAATGAGCAGTTCTTC. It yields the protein CASSHVDPNEQFF.

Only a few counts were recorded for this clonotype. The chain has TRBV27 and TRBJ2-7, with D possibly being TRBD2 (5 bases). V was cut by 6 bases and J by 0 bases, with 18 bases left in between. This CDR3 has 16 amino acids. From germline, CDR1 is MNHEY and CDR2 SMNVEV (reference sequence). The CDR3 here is CASSEGWGMSSYEQYF. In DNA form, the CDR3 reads TGTGCCAGCAGCGAGGGTTGGGGTATGAGCTCCTACGAGCAGTACTTC.